The rows below give T cell receptor beta chains drawn from one sample of a study of identical twins. TCRdb passed the 5' RACE reads through MiXCR, listing each CDR3 protein once. The table shows approximately 590,000 distinct CDR3 sequences, with 9.6% occurring only once. The data were also submitted as part of a second study, on yellow fever vaccine responses in identical twins.

Material for sequencing was PBMCs. The receptors originated from a woman between 18 and 29 years old in good health. CDR3s include the opening cysteine and the closing phenylalanine or tryptophan. Fields, in order: V gene, J gene, D gene, clone size, CDR3 protein, CDR3 DNA. The D gene is left open where the match is weak. Clone sizes are given selectively: once, few, many, or a class where the clone is expanded.

>TRBV5-1|TRBJ1-5|-|many
CASSFGPLSGQPQHF
TGCGCCAGCAGCTTTGGACCCCTTTCGGGGCAGCCCCAGCATTTT
>TRBV28|TRBJ1-2|-|many
CASSLPIAGGYTF
TGTGCCAGCAGTCTACCGATTGCCGGGGGCTACACCTTC
>TRBV4-1|TRBJ2-5|TRBD1|-
CASSRRDRARETQYF
TGCGCCAGCAGCCGTCGGGACAGGGCTCGGGAGACCCAGTACTTC
>TRBV7-8|TRBJ1-5|TRBD1|-
CASSLARTGHNQPQHF
TGTGCCAGCAGCTTAGCCCGGACAGGGCACAATCAGCCCCAGCATTTT
>TRBV11-2|TRBJ2-2|TRBD2|few
CASTRLAGRNGELFF
TGTGCCAGCACACGACTAGCGGGAAGGAACGGGGAGCTGTTTTTT
>TRBV15|TRBJ2-2|TRBD1|few
CATSRVWDRTGNTGELFF
TGTGCCACCAGCAGAGTTTGGGACCGGACAGGGAACACCGGGGAGCTGTTTTTT
>TRBV14|TRBJ2-6|-|-
CASSPGRFSGANVLTF
TGTGCCAGCAGCCCCGGACGGTTCTCTGGGGCCAACGTCCTGACTTTC
>TRBV5-1|TRBJ1-1|-|-
CASSPEGEVYTEAFF
TGCGCCAGCAGCCCCGAGGGGGAGGTCTACACTGAAGCTTTCTTT
>TRBV4-3|TRBJ1-4|-|-
CASSRGQLQRSNEKLFF
TGCGCCAGCAGCCGGGGGCAGCTACAGAGATCTAATGAAAAACTGTTTTTT
>TRBV20-1|TRBJ2-5|TRBD2|-
CSASRELASGRFETQYF
TGCAGTGCTAGCCGGGAACTAGCAAGCGGGAGGTTTGAGACCCAGTACTTC
>TRBV9|TRBJ2-3|TRBD2|few
CASSALSGTSTDTQYF
TGTGCCAGCAGCGCTCTTAGCGGGACCAGCACAGATACGCAGTATTTT
>TRBV27|TRBJ2-5|-|-
CASSLAGKSWQETQYF
TGTGCCAGCAGTTTAGCAGGAAAGTCCTGGCAAGAGACCCAGTACTTC
>TRBV7-9|TRBJ2-1|-|many
CASSPPGTGNNEQFF
TGTGCCAGCAGCCCCCCAGGGACTGGAAACAATGAGCAGTTCTTC
>TRBV7-2|TRBJ2-7|TRBD2|few
CASSLAAGNYEQYF
TGTGCCAGCAGCTTAGCAGCGGGGAACTACGAGCAGTACTTC
>TRBV11-2|TRBJ2-7|-|-
CASNPLGLTTYEQYF
TGTGCCAGCAACCCCTTGGGACTTACAACCTACGAGCAGTACTTC
>TRBV5-1|TRBJ2-6|-|many
CASSLDPGANVLTF
TGCGCCAGCAGCTTGGATCCGGGGGCCAACGTCCTGACTTTC
>TRBV29-1|TRBJ2-2|TRBD1|many
CSAPTGGIGELFF
TGCAGCGCACCGACAGGGGGTATCGGGGAGCTGTTTTTT
>TRBV7-8|TRBJ2-1|TRBD2|-
CASSLPRLAGLYNEQFF
TGTGCCAGCAGCTTACCCCGACTAGCGGGATTGTACAATGAGCAGTTCTTC
>TRBV29-1|TRBJ2-6|TRBD1|-
CSVERPGTDANVLTF
TGCAGCGTTGAACGCCCCGGGACAGACGCCAACGTCCTGACTTTC
>TRBV11-2|TRBJ2-1|-|many
CASSSSTGPYNEQFF
TGTGCCAGCAGCTCATCGACAGGTCCCTACAATGAGCAGTTCTTC
>TRBV11-2|TRBJ1-4|-|-
CASSLVGVWDTNEKLFF
TGTGCCAGCAGCTTAGTCGGAGTGTGGGACACAAATGAAAAACTGTTTTTT
>TRBV10-3|TRBJ2-1|TRBD2|-
CAISAGGTGYNEQFF
TGTGCCATCAGTGCGGGAGGGACGGGTTACAATGAGCAGTTCTTC
>TRBV24-1|TRBJ2-1|TRBD2|-
CATSGTSLYNEQFF
TGTGCCACCAGTGGGACTAGCCTCTACAATGAGCAGTTCTTC
>TRBV24-1|TRBJ2-2|-|-
CATSETRGYTGELFF
TGTGCCACCAGTGAGACCAGGGGTTACACCGGGGAGCTGTTTTTT
>TRBV7-2|TRBJ2-3|TRBD2|few
CASSLGGLAGGSDTQYF
TGTGCCAGCAGCTTAGGAGGTCTAGCGGGGGGTTCAGATACGCAGTATTTT
>TRBV7-9|TRBJ2-6|-|few
CASVGSGANVLTF
TGTGCCAGCGTAGGCTCTGGGGCCAACGTCCTGACTTTC
>TRBV20-1|TRBJ2-7|TRBD2|few
CSVPRGLENYEQYF
TGCAGTGTTCCGCGGGGACTAGAAAACTACGAGCAGTACTTC
>TRBV11-1|TRBJ2-6|TRBD2|many
CASSFGTSGRGGANVLTF
TGTGCCAGCAGTTTTGGGACTAGCGGGAGAGGTGGGGCCAACGTCCTGACTTTC
>TRBV20-1|TRBJ2-7|-|many
CSASVDYEQYF
TGCAGTGCTAGTGTGGATTACGAGCAGTACTTC
>TRBV6-5|TRBJ2-5|-|-
CASSSRGASETQYF
TGTGCCAGCAGTTCCCGAGGGGCTTCAGAGACCCAGTACTTC
>TRBV13|TRBJ2-7|TRBD2|few
CASSFMTSGVYEQYF
TGTGCCAGCAGCTTTATGACTAGCGGGGTTTACGAGCAGTACTTC
>TRBV28|TRBJ2-3|TRBD1|-
CASRSGQVTDTQYF
TGTGCCAGCAGGTCTGGACAGGTCACAGATACGCAGTATTTT
>TRBV7-9|TRBJ2-1|-|-
CASSLSGAELQFF
TGTGCCAGCAGTCTAAGCGGAGCCGAGCTGCAGTTCTTC
>TRBV4-2|TRBJ2-3|-|many
CASSQDRAAADTQYF
TGTGCCAGCAGCCAAGACAGGGCGGCCGCAGATACGCAGTATTTT
>TRBV29-1|TRBJ2-7|-|few
CSVQGRPSYEQYF
TGCAGCGTTCAGGGACGGCCCTCCTACGAGCAGTACTTC
>TRBV7-9|TRBJ2-7|TRBD1|many
CASSLNSGQGAYEQYF
TGTGCCAGCAGCTTAAATTCCGGACAGGGGGCCTACGAGCAGTACTTC
>TRBV23-1|TRBJ2-1|-|few
CASSQCPSPYNEQFF
TGCGCCAGCAGTCAATGTCCTAGCCCCTACAATGAGCAGTTCTTC
>TRBV9|TRBJ1-6|-|many
CASSVGDGNNSPLHF
TGTGCCAGCAGCGTAGGGGACGGTAATAATTCACCCCTCCACTTT
>TRBV12-3/TRBV12-4|TRBJ2-1|TRBD1|many
CASRTGTGVEQFF
TGTGCCAGCAGAACCGGGACAGGGGTTGAGCAGTTCTTC
>TRBV24-1|TRBJ2-5|-|many
CATSDRNAQETQYF
TGTGCCACCAGTGACCGCAACGCTCAAGAGACCCAGTACTTC
>TRBV6-2/TRBV6-3|TRBJ1-3|TRBD1|many
CASSYSAQLGQGKLRNTIYF
TGTGCCAGCAGTTACTCGGCACAGTTGGGACAGGGAAAGTTACGGAACACCATATATTTT
>TRBV19|TRBJ2-1|-|few
CASSTPGVGGNEQFF
TGTGCCAGTAGTACCCCGGGGGTAGGGGGCAATGAGCAGTTCTTC
>TRBV12-3/TRBV12-4|TRBJ2-3|TRBD2|many
CASSLGTRPQDTQYF
TGTGCCAGCAGCCTCGGGACTAGACCACAAGATACGCAGTATTTT
>TRBV12-3/TRBV12-4|TRBJ2-3|-|many
CASSYQMGTDTQYF
TGTGCCAGCAGTTACCAGATGGGAACAGATACGCAGTATTTT
>TRBV15|TRBJ2-1|TRBD2|many
CATSRDTLAGGDNEQFF
TGTGCCACCAGCAGAGATACCCTAGCGGGGGGGGACAATGAGCAGTTCTTC
>TRBV9|TRBJ2-1|-|many
CASSVAGRASNEQFF
TGTGCCAGCAGCGTAGCAGGCCGAGCTTCCAATGAGCAGTTCTTC
>TRBV7-3|TRBJ2-1|-|many
CASSLIGTFVNEQFF
TGTGCCAGCAGCTTAATTGGGACATTCGTCAATGAGCAGTTCTTC
>TRBV6-2/TRBV6-3|TRBJ2-2|TRBD2|many
CASSRPGTSGGPANTGELFF
TGTGCCAGCAGTCGTCCCGGGACTAGCGGGGGGCCCGCGAACACCGGGGAGCTGTTTTTT
>TRBV7-9|TRBJ2-5|-|few
CASSLGAAALETQYF
TGTGCCAGCAGCTTAGGGGCCGCGGCTTTAGAGACCCAGTACTTC
>TRBV7-9|TRBJ2-4|-|few
CASSQLGDLAKNIQYF
TGTGCCAGCAGCCAATTGGGAGATCTAGCCAAAAACATTCAGTACTTC
>TRBV28|TRBJ1-2|-|-
CASVEANYGYTF
TGTGCCAGTGTGGAGGCTAACTATGGCTACACCTTC
>TRBV27|TRBJ1-2|-|-
CASSLSGVGYGYTF
TGTGCCAGCAGTTTATCAGGGGTCGGCTATGGCTACACCTTC
>TRBV18|TRBJ1-1|-|few
CASSRLTGEAFF
TGTGCCAGCTCAAGGCTGACGGGTGAAGCTTTCTTT
>TRBV4-2|TRBJ2-7|TRBD2|few
CASSQGFESGRWLYEQYF
TGTGCCAGCAGCCAAGGGTTTGAAAGCGGGAGGTGGTTATACGAGCAGTACTTC
>TRBV7-8|TRBJ2-7|-|few
CASSRGGQSYEQYF
TGTGCCAGCAGCCGAGGGGGGCAGTCCTACGAGCAGTACTTC
>TRBV6-5|TRBJ2-7|-|-
CASSYSSGSEQYF
TGTGCCAGCAGTTACTCGAGTGGGTCCGAGCAGTACTTC
>TRBV28|TRBJ2-5|-|few
CASSLYDSYKETQYF
TGTGCCAGCAGTTTATACGACAGCTACAAAGAGACCCAGTACTTC